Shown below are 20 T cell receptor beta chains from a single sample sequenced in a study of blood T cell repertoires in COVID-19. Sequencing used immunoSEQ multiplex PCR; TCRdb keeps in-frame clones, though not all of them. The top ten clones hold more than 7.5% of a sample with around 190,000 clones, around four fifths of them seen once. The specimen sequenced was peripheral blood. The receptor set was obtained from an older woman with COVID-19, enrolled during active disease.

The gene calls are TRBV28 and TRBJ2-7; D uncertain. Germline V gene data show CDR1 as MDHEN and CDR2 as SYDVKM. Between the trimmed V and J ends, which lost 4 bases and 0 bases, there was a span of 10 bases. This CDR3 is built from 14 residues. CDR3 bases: TGTGCCAGCAGTTACCCACAGAGCTCCTACGAGCAGTACTTC. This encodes CASSYPQSSYEQYF.

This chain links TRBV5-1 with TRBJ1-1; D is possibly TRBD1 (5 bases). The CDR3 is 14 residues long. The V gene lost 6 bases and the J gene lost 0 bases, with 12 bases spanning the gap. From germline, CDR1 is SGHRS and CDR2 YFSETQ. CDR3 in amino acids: CASTTWGVNTEAFF. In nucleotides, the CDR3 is TGCGCCAGCACCACTTGGGGGGTGAACACTGAAGCTTTCTTT.

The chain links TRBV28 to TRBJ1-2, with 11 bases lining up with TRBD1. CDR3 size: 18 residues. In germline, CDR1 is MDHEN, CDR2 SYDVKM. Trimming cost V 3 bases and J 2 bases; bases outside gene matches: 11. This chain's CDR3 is CASSLGTGGGSQNYGYTF. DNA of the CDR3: TGTGCCAGCAGTTTGGGGACAGGGGGAGGATCGCAGAACTATGGCTACACCTTC.

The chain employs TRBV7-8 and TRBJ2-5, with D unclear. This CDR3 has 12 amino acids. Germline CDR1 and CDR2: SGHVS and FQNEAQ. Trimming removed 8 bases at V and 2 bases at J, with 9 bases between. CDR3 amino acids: CASGAIQETQYF. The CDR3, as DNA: TGTGCCAGCGGAGCTATTCAAGAGACCCAGTACTTC.

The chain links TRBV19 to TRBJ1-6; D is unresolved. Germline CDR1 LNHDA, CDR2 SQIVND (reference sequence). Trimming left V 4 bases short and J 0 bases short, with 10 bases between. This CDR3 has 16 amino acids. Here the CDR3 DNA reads TGTGCCAGTAGTAACCAGGCGAGCTCCTATAATTCACCCCTCCACTTT. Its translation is CASSNQASSYNSPLHF.

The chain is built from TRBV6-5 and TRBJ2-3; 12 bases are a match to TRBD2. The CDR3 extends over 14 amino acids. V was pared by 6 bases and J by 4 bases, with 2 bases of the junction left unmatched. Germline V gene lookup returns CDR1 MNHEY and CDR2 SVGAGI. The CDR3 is CASRASGRADTQYF. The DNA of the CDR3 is TGTGCCAGCAGGGCTAGCGGGAGGGCAGATACGCAGTATTTT.

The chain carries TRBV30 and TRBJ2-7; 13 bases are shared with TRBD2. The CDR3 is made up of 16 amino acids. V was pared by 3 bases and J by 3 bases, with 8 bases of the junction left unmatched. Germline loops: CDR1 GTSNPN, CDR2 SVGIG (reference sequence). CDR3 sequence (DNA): TGTGCCTGGAGCCCCCCGGGACTAGCGGGACTCTACGAGCAGTACTTC. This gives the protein CAWSPPGLAGLYEQYF.

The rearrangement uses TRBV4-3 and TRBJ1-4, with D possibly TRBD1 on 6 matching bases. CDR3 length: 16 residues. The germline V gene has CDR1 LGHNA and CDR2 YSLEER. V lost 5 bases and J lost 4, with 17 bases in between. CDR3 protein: CASSLSGDRLNEKLFF. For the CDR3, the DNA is TGCGCCAGCAGCTTGTCCGGAGACAGGCTTAATGAAAAACTGTTTTTT.

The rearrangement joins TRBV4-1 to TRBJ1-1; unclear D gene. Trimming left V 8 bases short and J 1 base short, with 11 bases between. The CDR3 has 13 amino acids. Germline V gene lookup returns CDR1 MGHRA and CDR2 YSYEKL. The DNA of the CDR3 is TGCGCCAGCTCTGGGCAGCAGAACACTGAAGCTTTCTTT. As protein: CASSGQQNTEAFF.

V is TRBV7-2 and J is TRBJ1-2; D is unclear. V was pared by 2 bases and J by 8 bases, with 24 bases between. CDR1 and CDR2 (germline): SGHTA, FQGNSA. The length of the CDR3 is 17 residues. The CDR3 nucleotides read TGTGCCAGCAGCTTAAGCCTTTCGCAAGCTAGGTTCTACGGCTACACCTTC. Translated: CASSLSLSQARFYGYTF.

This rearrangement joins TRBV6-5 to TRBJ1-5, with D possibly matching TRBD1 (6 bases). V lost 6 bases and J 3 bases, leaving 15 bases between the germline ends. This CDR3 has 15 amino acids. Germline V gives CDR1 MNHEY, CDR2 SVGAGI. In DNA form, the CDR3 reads TGTGCCAGCAGGTTCATGGGGGCGGACAATCAGCCCCAGCATTTT. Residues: CASRFMGADNQPQHF.

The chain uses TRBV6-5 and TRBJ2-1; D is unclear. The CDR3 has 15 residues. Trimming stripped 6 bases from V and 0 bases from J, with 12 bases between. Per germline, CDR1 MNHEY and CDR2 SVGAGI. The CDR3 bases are TGTGCCAGCAGCATGACTGTGAGCTCCTACAATGAGCAGTTCTTC. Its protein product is CASSMTVSSYNEQFF.

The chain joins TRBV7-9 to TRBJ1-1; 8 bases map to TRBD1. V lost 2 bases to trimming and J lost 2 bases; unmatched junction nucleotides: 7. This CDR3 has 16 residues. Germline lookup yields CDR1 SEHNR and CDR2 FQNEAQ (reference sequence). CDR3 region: CASSLLRTGTNTEAFF. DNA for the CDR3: TGTGCCAGCAGCTTATTAAGGACAGGGACTAACACTGAAGCTTTCTTT.

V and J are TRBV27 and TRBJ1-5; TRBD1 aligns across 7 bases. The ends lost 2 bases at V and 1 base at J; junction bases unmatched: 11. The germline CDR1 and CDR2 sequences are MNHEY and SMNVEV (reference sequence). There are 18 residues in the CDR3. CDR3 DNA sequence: TGTGCCAGCAGTTTAAGGGCAGGGGGATCCAGAAGCAATCAGCCCCAGCATTTT. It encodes CASSLRAGGSRSNQPQHF.

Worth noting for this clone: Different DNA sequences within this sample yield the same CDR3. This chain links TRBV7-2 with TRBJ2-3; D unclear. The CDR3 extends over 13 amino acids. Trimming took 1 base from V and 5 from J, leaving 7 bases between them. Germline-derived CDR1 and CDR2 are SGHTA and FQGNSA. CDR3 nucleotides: TGTGCCAGCAGCTTAGGCCCGAGAGATACGCAGTATTTT. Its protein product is CASSLGPRDTQYF.

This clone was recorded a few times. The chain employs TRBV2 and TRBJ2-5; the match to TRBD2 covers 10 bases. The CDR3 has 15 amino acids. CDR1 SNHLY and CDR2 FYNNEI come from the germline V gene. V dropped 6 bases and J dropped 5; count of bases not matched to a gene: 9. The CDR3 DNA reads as TGTGCCAGCAGACCTCCTAGCGGGAGTATGGAGACCCAGTACTTC. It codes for CASRPPSGSMETQYF.

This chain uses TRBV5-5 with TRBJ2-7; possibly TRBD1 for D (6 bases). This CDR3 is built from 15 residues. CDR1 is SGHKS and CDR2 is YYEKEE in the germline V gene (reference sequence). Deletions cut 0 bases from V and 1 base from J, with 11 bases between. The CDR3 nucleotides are TGTGCCAGCAGCTTGGGGCCAGGGGCTTCCTACGAGCAGTACTTC. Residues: CASSLGPGASYEQYF.

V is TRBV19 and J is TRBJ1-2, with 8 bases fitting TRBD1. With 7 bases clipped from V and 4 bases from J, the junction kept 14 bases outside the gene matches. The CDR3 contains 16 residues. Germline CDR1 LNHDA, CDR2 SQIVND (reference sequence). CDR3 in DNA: TGTGCCAGTACATCACCTCGGACAGGGATTCCCTATGGCTACACCTTC. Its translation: CASTSPRTGIPYGYTF. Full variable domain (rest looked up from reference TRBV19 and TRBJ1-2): DGGITQSPKYLFRKEGQNVTLSCEQNLNHDAMYWYRQDPGQGLRLIYYSQIVNDFQKGDIAEGYSVSREKKESFPLTVTSAQKNPTAFYLCASTSPRTGIPYGYTFGSGTRLTVV.

Written as DNA, the CDR3 is TGTGCCAGCAGCTTCCCCTTAGCGGGAGGATCCTACGAGCAGTACTTC. Translated, it gives CASSFPLAGGSYEQYF. V usage is TRBV5-4 and J usage is TRBJ2-7, with 10 bases identical to TRBD2. Per germline, CDR1 SGHNT and CDR2 YYREEE (reference sequence). The length of the CDR3 is 16 residues. With 2 bases clipped from V and 1 base from J, the junction kept 6 bases outside the gene matches.

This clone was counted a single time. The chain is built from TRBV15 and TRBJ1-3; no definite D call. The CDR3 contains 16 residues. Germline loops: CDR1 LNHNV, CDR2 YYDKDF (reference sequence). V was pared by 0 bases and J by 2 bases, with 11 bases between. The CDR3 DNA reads TGTGCCACCAGCAGAGATGTGGCAGGCCCTGGAAACACCATATATTTT. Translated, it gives CATSRDVAGPGNTIYF.